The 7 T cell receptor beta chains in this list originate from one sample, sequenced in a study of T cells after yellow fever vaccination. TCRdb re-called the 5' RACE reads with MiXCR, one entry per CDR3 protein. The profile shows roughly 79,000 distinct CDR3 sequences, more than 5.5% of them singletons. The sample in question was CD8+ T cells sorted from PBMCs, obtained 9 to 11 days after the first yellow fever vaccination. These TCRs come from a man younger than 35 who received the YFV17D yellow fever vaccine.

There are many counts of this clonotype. CDR3 in amino acids: CASSYSTPATNNEQFF. The CDR3, as DNA: TGTGCCAGCAGTTACTCGACGCCAGCTACAAACAATGAGCAGTTCTTC. This rearrangement joins TRBV6-5 to TRBJ2-1; the D is unclear. Looked up from germline, CDR1 is MNHEY and CDR2 is SVGAGI. V gave up 0 bases and J gave up 5 bases, with 14 bases separating them. CDR3 length: 16 amino acids.

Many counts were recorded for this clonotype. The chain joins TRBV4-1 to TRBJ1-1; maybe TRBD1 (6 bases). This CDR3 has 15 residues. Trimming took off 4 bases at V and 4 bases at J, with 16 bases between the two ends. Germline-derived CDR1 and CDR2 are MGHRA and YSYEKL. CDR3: CASSPRHVGGTEAFF. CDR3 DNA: TGCGCCAGCAGCCCCAGGCACGTAGGGGGCACTGAAGCTTTCTTT.

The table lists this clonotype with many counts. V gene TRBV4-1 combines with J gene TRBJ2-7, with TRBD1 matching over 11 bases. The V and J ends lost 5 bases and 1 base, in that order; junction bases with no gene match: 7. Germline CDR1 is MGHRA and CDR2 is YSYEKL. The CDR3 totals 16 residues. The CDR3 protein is CASSYSGTGGSYEQYF. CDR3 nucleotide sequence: TGCGCCAGCAGCTACTCCGGGACAGGGGGATCCTACGAGCAGTACTTC.

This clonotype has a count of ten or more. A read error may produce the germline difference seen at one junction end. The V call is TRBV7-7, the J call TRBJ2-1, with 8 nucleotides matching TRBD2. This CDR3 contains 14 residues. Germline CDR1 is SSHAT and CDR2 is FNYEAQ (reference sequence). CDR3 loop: CASSRGGQFDEQFF. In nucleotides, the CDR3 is TGTGCTAGCAGTCGGGGGGGTCAGTTTGATGAGCAGTTCTTC.

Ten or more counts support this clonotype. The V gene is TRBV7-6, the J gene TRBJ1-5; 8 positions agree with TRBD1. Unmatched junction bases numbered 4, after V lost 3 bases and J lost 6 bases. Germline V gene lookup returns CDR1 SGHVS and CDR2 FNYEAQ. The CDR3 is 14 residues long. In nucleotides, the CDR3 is TGTGCCAGCAGCTTGTCAGGGGGCGGTCAGCCCCAGCATTTT. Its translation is CASSLSGGGQPQHF.

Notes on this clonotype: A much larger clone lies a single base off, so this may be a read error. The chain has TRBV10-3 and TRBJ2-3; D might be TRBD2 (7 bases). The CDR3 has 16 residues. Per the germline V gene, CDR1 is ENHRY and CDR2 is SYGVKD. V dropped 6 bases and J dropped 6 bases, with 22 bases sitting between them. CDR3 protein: CAISGYRGGASDTQYF. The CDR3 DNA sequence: TGTGCCATCAGCGGTTATAGAGGGGGGGCCTCTGATACGCAGTATTTT.

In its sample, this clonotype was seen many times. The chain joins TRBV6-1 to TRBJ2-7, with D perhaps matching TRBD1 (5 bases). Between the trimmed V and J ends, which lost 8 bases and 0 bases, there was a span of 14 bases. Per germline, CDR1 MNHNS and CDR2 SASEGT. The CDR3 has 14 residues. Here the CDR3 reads CASGAVARSYEQYF. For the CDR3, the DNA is TGTGCCAGCGGGGCGGTCGCTCGCTCCTACGAGCAGTACTTC.